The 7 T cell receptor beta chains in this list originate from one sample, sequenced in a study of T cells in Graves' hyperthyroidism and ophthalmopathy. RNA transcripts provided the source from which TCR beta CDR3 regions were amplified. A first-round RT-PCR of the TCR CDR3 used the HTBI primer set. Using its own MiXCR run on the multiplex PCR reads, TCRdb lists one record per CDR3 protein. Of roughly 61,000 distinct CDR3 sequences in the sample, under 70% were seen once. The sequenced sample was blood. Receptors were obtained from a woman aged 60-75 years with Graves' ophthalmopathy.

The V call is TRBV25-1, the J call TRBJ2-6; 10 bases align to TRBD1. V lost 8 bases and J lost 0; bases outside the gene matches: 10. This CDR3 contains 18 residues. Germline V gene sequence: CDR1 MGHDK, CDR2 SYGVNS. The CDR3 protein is CASAQPGQGSSGANVLTF. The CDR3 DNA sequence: TGTGCCAGCGCTCAACCGGGACAGGGGAGCTCTGGGGCCAACGTCCTGACTTTC.

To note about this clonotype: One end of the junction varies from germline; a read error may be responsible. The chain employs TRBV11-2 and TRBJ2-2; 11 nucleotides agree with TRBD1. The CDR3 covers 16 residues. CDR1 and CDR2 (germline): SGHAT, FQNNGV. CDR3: CASSLDPGQGAGVLFF. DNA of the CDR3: TGTGCCAGCAGCTTAGACCCCGGACAGGGGGCAGGGGTGCTGTTTTTT.

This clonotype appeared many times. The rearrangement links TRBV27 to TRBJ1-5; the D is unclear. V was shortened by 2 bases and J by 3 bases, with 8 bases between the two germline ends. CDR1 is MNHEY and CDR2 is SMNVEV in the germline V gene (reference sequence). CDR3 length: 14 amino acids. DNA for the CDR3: TGTGCCAGCAGTTTAGGCAGATACAATCAGCCCCAGCATTTT. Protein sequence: CASSLGRYNQPQHF.

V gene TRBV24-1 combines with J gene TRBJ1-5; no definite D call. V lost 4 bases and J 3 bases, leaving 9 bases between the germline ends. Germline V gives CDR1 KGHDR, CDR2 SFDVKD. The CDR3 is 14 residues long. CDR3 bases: TGTGCCACCAGTGACCCAGGCCCCAATCAGCCCCAGCATTTT. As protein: CATSDPGPNQPQHF.

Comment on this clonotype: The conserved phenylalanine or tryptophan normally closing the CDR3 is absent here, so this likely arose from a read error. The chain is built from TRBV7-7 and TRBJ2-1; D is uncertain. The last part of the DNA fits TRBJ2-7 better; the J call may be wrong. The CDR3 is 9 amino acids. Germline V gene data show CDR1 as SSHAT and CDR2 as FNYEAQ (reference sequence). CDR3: CASSWGQYT. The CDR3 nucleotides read TGTGCCAGCAGCTGGGGACAGTACACC.

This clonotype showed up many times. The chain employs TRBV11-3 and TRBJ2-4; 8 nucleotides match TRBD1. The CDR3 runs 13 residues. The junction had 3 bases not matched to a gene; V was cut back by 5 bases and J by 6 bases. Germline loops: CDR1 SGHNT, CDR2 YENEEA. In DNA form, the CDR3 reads TGTGCCAGCAGCGACGGACAGGGAAACATTCAGTACTTC. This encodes CASSDGQGNIQYF.

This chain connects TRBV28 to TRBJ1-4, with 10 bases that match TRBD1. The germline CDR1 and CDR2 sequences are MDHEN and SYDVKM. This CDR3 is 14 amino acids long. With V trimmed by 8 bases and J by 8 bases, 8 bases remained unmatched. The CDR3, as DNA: TGTGCCAGCCAGGGGGACAGGGGAGGCGAAAAACTGTTTTTT. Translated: CASQGDRGGEKLFF.